The 10 T cell receptor beta chains below all came from one sample that was sequenced in a study of T cells in Graves' hyperthyroidism and ophthalmopathy (dated by TCRdb to about 2019). Libraries were prepared through multiplex PCR. The data were produced on an Illumina HiSeq 2000. The TCR beta CDR3 regions were amplified from RNA transcripts. The first round of RT-PCR for the TCR CDR3 was performed with the HTBI primer set and the Qiagen OneStep RT-PCR kit. TCRdb trimmed the raw reads at Q25, called clones with MiXCR and kept productive beta chains. Rows are unified per CDR3 protein, each entry keeping the most common DNA and genes. The sample data list almost 600,000 distinct CDR3 sequences, and more than 11% of these were observed just once. More than 5% of the sample rests with the top ten. Sequenced: blood. The origin of the receptors is a woman aged 30 to 39 with Graves' hyperthyroidism that later progressed to Graves' ophthalmopathy.

V and J are TRBV6-2 or TRBV6-3 and TRBJ2-7; no reliable D call. CDR1 is MNHEY and CDR2 is SVGEGT in the germline V gene. The CDR3 is 14 amino acids. The V and J ends lost 0 bases and 3 bases respectively, with 9 bases between them. The CDR3 loop is CASSYSRGDYEQYF. Here the CDR3 DNA reads TGTGCCAGCAGTTACTCGAGAGGAGACTACGAGCAGTACTTC.

The sample holds many counts of this clonotype. This chain links TRBV30 with TRBJ1-3; D is ambiguous. Trimming stripped 4 bases from V and 0 bases from J, with 13 bases between. This CDR3 spans 15 amino acids. CDR1 GTSNPN and CDR2 SVGIG come from the germline V gene (reference sequence). In nucleotides, the CDR3 is TGTGCCTGGACCGCGACCGGGAGCTCTGGAAACACCATATATTTT. Its protein product is CAWTATGSSGNTIYF.

This clonotype was picked up a small number of times. The chain joins TRBV18 to TRBJ2-4; D ambiguous. CDR3 length equals 13 residues. The germline CDR1 and CDR2 sequences are KGHSH and LQKENI. The V end lost 5 bases, the J end lost 7 bases, and 12 bases lay between the germline ends. CDR3 sequence reads: CASSIPDKNIQYF. The CDR3 coding sequence is TGTGCCAGCTCAATTCCCGACAAGAACATTCAGTACTTC. The whole variable domain, remainder taken from reference TRBV18 and TRBJ2-4, is NAGVMQNPRHLVRRRGQEARLRCSPMKGHSHVYWYRQLPEEGLKFMVYLQKENIIDESGMPKERFSAEFPKEGPSILRIQQVVRGDSAAYFCASSIPDKNIQYFGAGTRLSVL.

The chain carries TRBV14 and TRBJ1-4; D is possibly TRBD1 (6 bases). Trimming removed 0 bases from V and 5 bases from J, with 13 bases in between. Germline-derived CDR1 and CDR2 are SGHDN and FVKESK. The CDR3 runs 16 residues. CDR3 bases: TGTGCCAGCAGCCAAGATCGAGGGGGTCTGAATGAAAAACTGTTTTTT. This sequence encodes CASSQDRGGLNEKLFF.

The V and J genes are TRBV5-6 and TRBJ1-1; D uncertain. The CDR3 loop spans 15 amino acids. Trimming stripped 0 bases from V and 3 bases from J, with 12 bases between. Germline V gene lookup returns CDR1 SGHDT and CDR2 YYEEEE. CDR3 amino acids: CASSLVPVVDTEAFF. The CDR3 DNA reads TGTGCCAGCAGCTTGGTCCCAGTTGTGGACACTGAAGCTTTCTTT.

There are many counts of this clonotype. The chain carries TRBV12-3 or TRBV12-4 and TRBJ1-1; D might be TRBD1 (5 bases). V lost 5 bases, J lost 7 bases, and 17 bases lay in between. This CDR3 is 14 amino acids long. The CDR3 spells CASSPRVRRVEAFF. The CDR3 nucleotides are TGTGCCAGCAGTCCCAGGGTCCGGAGGGTTGAAGCTTTCTTT.

This clonotype has ten or more counts. This chain links TRBV28 with TRBJ2-1; TRBD1 agrees at 7 bases. The V gene end was trimmed by 5 bases and the J gene end by 7 bases; junction bases not matched to a gene: 8. The CDR3 loop spans 14 amino acids. Germline V gene lookup returns CDR1 MDHEN and CDR2 SYDVKM. The CDR3 sequence is CASSLSTGWNEQFF. As DNA, the CDR3 is TGTGCCAGCAGTCTCTCGACAGGGTGGAATGAGCAGTTCTTC.

The V call is TRBV7-8, the J call TRBJ1-1; TRBD1 matches at 7 bases. This CDR3 region has 16 residues. Germline V lookup: CDR1 SGHVS, CDR2 FQNEAQ. With 5 bases clipped from V and 1 base from J, the junction kept 10 bases outside the gene matches. Written as DNA, the CDR3 is TGTGCCAGCAGCCCCCGGCAGGGGGGTGAGAACACTGAAGCTTTCTTT. Translated: CASSPRQGGENTEAFF.

Comment on this clonotype: A single base separates this from a much larger clone, so it may be a read error. The genes are TRBV24-1 and TRBJ2-2; TRBD1 matches at 9 bases. The length of the CDR3 is 16 residues. CDR1 and CDR2 (germline): KGHDR, SFDVKD. CDR3 sequence reads: CAASEAGTGLGGELFF. CDR3 sequence (DNA): TGTGCCGCCAGTGAGGCCGGGACAGGGCTTGGCGGGGAGCTGTTTTTT.

This clonotype was seen only a few times. The genes are TRBV6-2 or TRBV6-3 and TRBJ1-1, with D perhaps matching TRBD1 (5 bases). The germline V gene encodes CDR1 MNHEY and CDR2 SVGEGT. V gave up 3 bases and J gave up 8 bases, with 16 bases separating them. The length of the CDR3 is 14 residues. CDR3 residues: CASSYSGRGEEAFF. The CDR3 nucleotides read TGTGCCAGCAGTTATAGCGGACGGGGGGAAGAAGCTTTCTTT.